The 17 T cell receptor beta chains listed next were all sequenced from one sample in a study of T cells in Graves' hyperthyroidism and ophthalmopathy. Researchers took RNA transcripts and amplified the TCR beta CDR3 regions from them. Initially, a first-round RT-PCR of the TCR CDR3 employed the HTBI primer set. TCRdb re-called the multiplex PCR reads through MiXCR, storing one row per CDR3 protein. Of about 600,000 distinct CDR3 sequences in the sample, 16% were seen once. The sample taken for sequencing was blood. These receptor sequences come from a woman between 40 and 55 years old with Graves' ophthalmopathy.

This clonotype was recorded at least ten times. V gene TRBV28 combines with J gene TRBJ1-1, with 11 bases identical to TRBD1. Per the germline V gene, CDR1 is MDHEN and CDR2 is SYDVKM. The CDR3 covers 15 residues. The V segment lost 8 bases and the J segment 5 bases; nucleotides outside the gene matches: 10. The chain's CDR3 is CASWTGGTDGTEAFF. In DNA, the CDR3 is TGTGCCAGCTGGACAGGGGGCACAGACGGAACTGAAGCTTTCTTT.

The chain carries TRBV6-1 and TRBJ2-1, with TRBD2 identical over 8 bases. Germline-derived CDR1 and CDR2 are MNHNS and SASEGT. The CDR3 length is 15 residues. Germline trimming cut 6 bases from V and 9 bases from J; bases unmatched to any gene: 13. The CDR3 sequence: CASSPVGSGISEQFF. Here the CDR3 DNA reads TGTGCCAGCAGCCCCGTGGGTAGCGGGATCAGTGAGCAGTTCTTC.

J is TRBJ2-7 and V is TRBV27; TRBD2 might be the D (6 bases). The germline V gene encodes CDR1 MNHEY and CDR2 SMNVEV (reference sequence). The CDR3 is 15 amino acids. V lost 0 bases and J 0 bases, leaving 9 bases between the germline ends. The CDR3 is CASSLSPSASYEQYF. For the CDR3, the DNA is TGTGCCAGCAGTTTATCACCTAGCGCCTCCTACGAGCAGTACTTC.

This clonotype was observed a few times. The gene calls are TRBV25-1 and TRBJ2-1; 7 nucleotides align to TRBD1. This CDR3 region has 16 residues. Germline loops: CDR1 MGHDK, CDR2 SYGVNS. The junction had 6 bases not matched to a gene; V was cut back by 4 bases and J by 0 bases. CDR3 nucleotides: TGTGCCAGCAGTGCTCGGACAGGACCCTCCTACAATGAGCAGTTCTTC. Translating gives CASSARTGPSYNEQFF.

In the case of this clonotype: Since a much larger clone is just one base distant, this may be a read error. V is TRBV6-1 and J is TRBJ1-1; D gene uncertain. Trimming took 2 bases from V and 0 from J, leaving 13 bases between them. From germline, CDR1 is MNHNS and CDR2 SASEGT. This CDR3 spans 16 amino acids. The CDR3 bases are TGTGCCAGCAGTGAACTTCTTGTGGTCATGAACACTGAAGCTTTCTTT. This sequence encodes CASSELLVVMNTEAFF.

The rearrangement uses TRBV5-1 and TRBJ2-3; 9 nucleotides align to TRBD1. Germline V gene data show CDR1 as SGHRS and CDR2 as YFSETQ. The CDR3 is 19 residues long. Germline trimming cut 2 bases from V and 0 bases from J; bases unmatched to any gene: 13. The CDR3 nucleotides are TGCGCCAGCAGCTTTTCCGGGACAGGGAGTCCCTCTAGCACAGATACGCAGTATTTT. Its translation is CASSFSGTGSPSSTDTQYF.

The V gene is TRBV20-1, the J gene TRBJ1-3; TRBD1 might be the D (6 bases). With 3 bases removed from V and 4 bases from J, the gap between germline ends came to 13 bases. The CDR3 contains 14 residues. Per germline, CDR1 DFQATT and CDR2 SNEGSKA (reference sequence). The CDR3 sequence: CSASRAGVGNTIYF. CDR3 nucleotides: TGCAGTGCTAGTAGGGCAGGGGTGGGAAACACCATATATTTT.

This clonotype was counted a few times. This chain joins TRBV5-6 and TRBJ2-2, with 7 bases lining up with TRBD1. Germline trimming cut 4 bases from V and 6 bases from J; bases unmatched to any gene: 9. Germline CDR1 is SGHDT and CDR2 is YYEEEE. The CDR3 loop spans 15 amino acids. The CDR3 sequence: CASSRDRAVAGELFF. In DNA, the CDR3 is TGTGCCAGCAGCCGTGACAGGGCAGTAGCCGGGGAGCTGTTTTTT.

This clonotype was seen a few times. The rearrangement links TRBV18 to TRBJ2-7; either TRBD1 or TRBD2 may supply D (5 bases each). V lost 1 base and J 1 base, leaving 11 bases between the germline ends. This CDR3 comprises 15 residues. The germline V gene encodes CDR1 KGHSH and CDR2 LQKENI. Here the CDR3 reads CASSPLGKGSYEQYF. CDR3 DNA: TGTGCCAGCTCACCACTCGGGAAGGGGTCCTACGAGCAGTACTTC. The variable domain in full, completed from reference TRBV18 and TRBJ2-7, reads NAGVMQNPRHLVRRRGQEARLRCSPMKGHSHVYWYRQLPEEGLKFMVYLQKENIIDESGMPKERFSAEFPKEGPSILRIQQVVRGDSAAYFCASSPLGKGSYEQYFGPGTRLTVT.

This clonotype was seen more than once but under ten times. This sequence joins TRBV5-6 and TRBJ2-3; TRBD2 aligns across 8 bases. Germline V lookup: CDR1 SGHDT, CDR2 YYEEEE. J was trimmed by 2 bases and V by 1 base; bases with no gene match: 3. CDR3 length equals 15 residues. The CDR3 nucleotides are TGTGCCAGCAGCTTGTTCGGGGGGGCCACAGATACGCAGTATTTT. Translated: CASSLFGGATDTQYF. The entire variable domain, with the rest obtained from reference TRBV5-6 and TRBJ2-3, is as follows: DAGVTQSPTHLIKTRGQQVTLRCSPKSGHDTVSWYQQALGQGPQFIFQYYEEEERQRGNFPDRFSGHQFPNYSSELNVNALLLGDSALYLCASSLFGGATDTQYFGPGTRLTVL.

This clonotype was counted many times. This chain's CDR3 is CASSLGGLFTDTQYF. CDR3 coding DNA: TGTGCCAGCAGCCTAGGTGGACTATTCACAGATACGCAGTATTTT. V gene TRBV6-2 or TRBV6-3 combines with J gene TRBJ2-3; weak D call: TRBD2 (6 bases). Trimming pared 6 bases from V and 2 bases from J, leaving 15 bases between. Germline assignment: CDR1 MNHEY and CDR2 SVGEGT. There are 15 residues in the CDR3.

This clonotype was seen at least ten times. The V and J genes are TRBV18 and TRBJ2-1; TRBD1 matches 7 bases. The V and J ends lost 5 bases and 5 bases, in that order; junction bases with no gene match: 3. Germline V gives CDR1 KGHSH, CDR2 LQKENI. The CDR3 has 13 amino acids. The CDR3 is CASSSDRHNEQFF. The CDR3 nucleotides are TGTGCCAGCTCATCGGACAGGCACAATGAGCAGTTCTTC.

This CDR3 is CSARKGFGGTAYNEQFF. The CDR3 DNA follows: TGCAGTGCTAGAAAGGGGTTTGGGGGGACCGCATACAATGAGCAGTTCTTC. The rearrangement uses TRBV20-1 and TRBJ2-1; the D gene is possibly TRBD2 (6 bases). The V gene lost 2 bases and the J gene lost 4 bases, with 21 bases spanning the gap. Germline loops: CDR1 DFQATT, CDR2 SNEGSKA (reference sequence). The CDR3 is 17 amino acids.

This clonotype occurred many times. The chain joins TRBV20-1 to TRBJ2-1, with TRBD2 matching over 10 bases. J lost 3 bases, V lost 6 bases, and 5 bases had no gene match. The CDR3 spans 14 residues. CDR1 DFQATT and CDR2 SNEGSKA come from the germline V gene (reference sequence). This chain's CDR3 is CSAVSGRGYNEQFF. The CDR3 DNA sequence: TGCAGTGCCGTCAGCGGGAGGGGCTACAATGAGCAGTTCTTC.

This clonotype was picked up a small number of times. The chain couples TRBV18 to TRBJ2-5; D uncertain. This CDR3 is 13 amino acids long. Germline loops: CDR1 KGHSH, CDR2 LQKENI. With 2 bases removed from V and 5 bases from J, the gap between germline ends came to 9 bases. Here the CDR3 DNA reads TGTGCCAGCTCACCAATGTTCGGGGAGACCCAGTACTTC. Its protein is CASSPMFGETQYF.

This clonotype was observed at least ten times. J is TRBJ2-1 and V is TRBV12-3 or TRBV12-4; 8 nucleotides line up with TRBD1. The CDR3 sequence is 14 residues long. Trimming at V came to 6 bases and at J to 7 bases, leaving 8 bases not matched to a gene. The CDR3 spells CASRTGTGGNEQFF. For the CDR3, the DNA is TGTGCCAGCAGGACCGGGACAGGAGGGAATGAGCAGTTCTTC.

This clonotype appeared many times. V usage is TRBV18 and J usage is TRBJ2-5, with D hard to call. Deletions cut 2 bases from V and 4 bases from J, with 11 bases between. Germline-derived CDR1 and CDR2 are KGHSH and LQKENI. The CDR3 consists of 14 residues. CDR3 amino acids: CASSPGVARETQYF. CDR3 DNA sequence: TGTGCCAGCTCACCAGGGGTGGCGCGAGAGACCCAGTACTTC.